Listed here are 12 T cell receptor beta chains from one sample, sequenced in a study of cytomegalovirus exposure and HLA in healthy donors. This PCR relied on a set of 60 Vbeta primers and 13 Jbeta primers. The protocol was immunoSEQ multiplex PCR, while the TCRdb copy is restricted to in-frame clones and leaves out a portion. The repertoire holds around 190,000 clones, with 75% to 85% as singletons. Sequencing used PBMCs. The receptors originated from a woman in her forties or fifties in good health and CMV-seronegative.

This chain links TRBV11-2 with TRBJ2-2, with 11 bases fitting TRBD2. The ends lost 2 bases at V and 6 bases at J; junction bases unmatched: 5. This CDR3 comprises 16 residues. Germline assignment: CDR1 SGHAT and CDR2 FQNNGV. CDR3 amino acids: CASSLTSGSTAGELFF. As DNA, the CDR3 is TGTGCCAGCAGCTTAACTAGCGGGAGTACGGCCGGGGAGCTGTTTTTT.

The chain has TRBV5-1 and TRBJ2-2, with D unresolved. V gave up 2 bases and J gave up 8 bases, with 4 bases separating them. The germline gives CDR1 SGHRS, CDR2 YFSETQ. CDR3 length equals 11 residues. CDR3 nucleotides: TGCGCCAGCAGCTTCCAAGGGGAGCTGTTTTTT. It is translated as CASSFQGELFF. The full variable domain, in which reference TRBV5-1 and TRBJ2-2 provide the parts outside the CDR3, is KAGVTQTPRYLIKTRGQQVTLSCSPISGHRSVSWYQQTPGQGLQFLFEYFSETQRNKGNFPGRFSGRQFSNSRSEMNVSTLELGDSALYLCASSFQGELFFGEGSRLTVL.

This clone occurred a few times. The chain joins TRBV27 to TRBJ1-1; 10 bases map to TRBD1. Germline lookup yields CDR1 MNHEY and CDR2 SMNVEV (reference sequence). The CDR3 contains 15 residues. With V trimmed by 5 bases and J by 4 bases, 7 bases remained unmatched. CDR3 DNA sequence: TGTGCCAGCAGTAATCCGGGACAGGGGAGCACTGAAGCTTTCTTT. Its protein product is CASSNPGQGSTEAFF.

This clone was observed once. V gene TRBV9 combines with J gene TRBJ1-1, with TRBD1 matching over 10 bases. Germline CDR1 reads SGDLS; CDR2 reads YYNGEE. This CDR3 contains 15 residues. J gave up 5 bases and V 0 bases, and 4 bases lay outside the gene matches. The DNA of the CDR3 is TGTGCCAGCAGCGTAGTGGGACAGGGGATGACTGAAGCTTTCTTT. This codes for CASSVVGQGMTEAFF.

This rearrangement joins TRBV7-9 to TRBJ2-7; possibly TRBD2 for D (7 bases). CDR1 SEHNR and CDR2 FQNEAQ come from the germline V gene (reference sequence). The CDR3 is 14 residues long. The V end lost 2 bases, the J end lost 2 bases, and 10 bases lay between the germline ends. The CDR3 DNA sequence: TGTGCCAGCAGCTTATACGGGGGGCCCTACGAGCAGTACTTC. This encodes CASSLYGGPYEQYF.

The CDR3 reads CASSRTSGRRYNEQFF. CDR3 DNA sequence: TGTGCCAGCAGCCGGACTAGCGGGAGACGTTACAATGAGCAGTTCTTC. The chain joins TRBV27 to TRBJ2-1, with 13 bases lining up with TRBD2. CDR1 and CDR2 from the germline V gene are MNHEY and SMNVEV (reference sequence). The junction had 6 bases not matched to a gene; V was cut back by 6 bases and J by 4 bases. The CDR3 loop spans 16 amino acids.

The V and J genes are TRBV27 and TRBJ2-1, with D possibly matching TRBD2 (5 bases). From germline, CDR1 is MNHEY and CDR2 SMNVEV (reference sequence). This CDR3 has 10 residues. Between the trimmed V and J ends, which lost 8 bases and 14 bases, there was a span of 13 bases. CDR3 nucleotide sequence: TGTGCCAGCGGGGTGAGGGCGGAGTTCTTC. Encoded protein: CASGVRAEFF.

The J gene is TRBJ2-1, the V gene TRBV11-2; 10 nucleotides agree with TRBD2. Germline V lookup: CDR1 SGHAT, CDR2 FQNNGV. With 2 bases clipped from V and 7 bases from J, the junction kept 5 bases outside the gene matches. The CDR3 extends over 15 amino acids. CDR3 in DNA: TGTGCCAGCAGCTTAAGCGGGAGGGCCGGAAATGAGCAGTTCTTC. This encodes CASSLSGRAGNEQFF.

The V and J genes are TRBV6-5 and TRBJ1-1; D is unresolved. V dropped 2 bases and J dropped 1 base, with 5 bases sitting between them. The CDR3 loop spans 13 amino acids. Germline lookup yields CDR1 MNHEY and CDR2 SVGAGI. The CDR3: CASSYGRNTEAFF. CDR3 DNA sequence: TGTGCCAGCAGTTACGGGCGGAACACTGAAGCTTTCTTT.

The gene calls are TRBV7-9 and TRBJ1-1, with D possibly being TRBD1 (6 bases). This CDR3 contains 14 residues. Germline CDR1 reads SEHNR; CDR2 reads FQNEAQ (reference sequence). With 5 bases removed from V and 4 bases from J, the gap between germline ends came to 14 bases. This CDR3 reads CASSPAQGITEAFF. The CDR3 DNA is TGTGCCAGCAGCCCCGCACAGGGTATCACTGAAGCTTTCTTT.

This chain connects TRBV6-5 to TRBJ2-3; D may be TRBD2 (6 bases). The CDR3 has 16 residues. Looked up from germline, CDR1 is MNHEY and CDR2 is SVGAGI. Trimming left V 2 bases short and J 7 bases short, with 19 bases between. The CDR3 protein is CASSYRRDSSPYTQYF. The CDR3 nucleotides read TGTGCCAGCAGTTACCGGCGGGACTCCAGCCCGTATACGCAGTATTTT.

This rearrangement joins TRBV6-6 to TRBJ2-2; TRBD1 matches at 8 bases. This CDR3 is built from 15 residues. The V gene's germline CDR1 is MNHNY and CDR2 SVGAGI (reference sequence). J was trimmed by 7 bases and V by 5 bases; bases with no gene match: 9. CDR3 sequence: CASSDRQGRIGELFF. The CDR3 DNA reads TGTGCCAGCAGTGACCGACAGGGGCGCATCGGGGAGCTGTTTTTT.